The clone carrying this T cell receptor beta chain was found a few times. The record originates from a study of blood T cell repertoires in COVID-19. TCRdb's copy holds only in-frame clones and misses some; the assay was immunoSEQ multiplex PCR. The data contain 250,000 or so clones, 75% to 95% of them singletons. V was shortened by 3 bases and J by 2 bases, with 2 bases between the two germline ends. The CDR3 is 11 residues long. From germline, CDR1 is SGHNT and CDR2 YYREEE (reference sequence). Each exposed participant met a COVID-19 case in the 2 weeks preceding study entry. The material sequenced was PBMCs or T cells enriched from blood (not recorded which). The genes are TRBV5-4 and TRBJ2-5, with no clear D. The source of this sequence is a middle-aged man who had been exposed to COVID-19. The CDR3 reads CASSSQETQYF. The DNA of the CDR3 is TGTGCCAGCAGCTCGCAAGAGACCCAGTACTTC.